A selection of T cell receptor beta chains follows, all from one sample in a study of shared clonotypes between healthy human individuals. The assay was immunoSEQ multiplex PCR, and TCRdb's table has in-frame clones only and misses some. The sample lists about 750,000 clones, around 93% occurring once. The sample taken for sequencing was naive CD8+ T cells sorted from blood. The receptors originated from a man aged 30 to 39 in good health. Both conserved end residues are part of each CDR3. D genes are given only for firm matches. For some rows the clone size is stated as once, few or many, or as a class when expanded; others skip it.

15 TRBJ1-5 . . TRBV15 CATSRGGAVNQPQHF TGTGCCACCAGCAGAGGGGGGGCGGTCAATCAGCCCCAGCATTTT
15 TRBJ2-7 . . TRBV19 CASSIAPAYSYEQYF TGTGCCAGTAGTATAGCGCCAGCCTATTCCTACGAGCAGTACTTC
16 TRBJ2-5 . TRBD1 TRBV9 CASSVEGTGGFETQYF TGTGCCAGCAGCGTAGAAGGGACAGGGGGCTTTGAGACCCAGTACTTC
12 TRBJ1-1 . . TRBV19 CASKDPNTEAFF TGTGCCAGTAAAGATCCGAACACTGAAGCTTTCTTT
15 TRBJ2-5 few . TRBV6-5 CASSYSMGGAETQYF TGTGCCAGCAGTTACTCGATGGGCGGCGCAGAGACCCAGTACTTC
18 TRBJ2-3 . TRBD2 TRBV15 CATSGSLWTSGTTDTQYF TGTGCCACCAGCGGCTCGTTATGGACTAGCGGAACCACAGATACGCAGTATTTT
15 TRBJ2-5 . . TRBV27 CASSPIDMYQETQYF TGTGCCAGCAGTCCCATCGACATGTACCAAGAGACCCAGTACTTC
14 TRBJ2-1 . TRBD1 TRBV10-3 CAITRSTGLHEQFF TGTGCCATCACCAGATCGACAGGGCTCCATGAGCAGTTCTTC
14 TRBJ2-7 . . TRBV19 CASSIGAANYEQYF TGTGCCAGTAGTATAGGAGCAGCCAACTACGAGCAGTACTTC
14 TRBJ1-1 . . TRBV10-2 CASSETVFGVEAFF TGCGCCAGCAGTGAAACAGTATTTGGGGTTGAAGCTTTCTTT
12 TRBJ2-7 . . TRBV10-3 CAISEDHYEQYF TGTGCCATCAGTGAGGACCATTACGAGCAGTACTTC